These 8 T cell receptor beta chains were sequenced from one sample in a study of neoadjuvant anti-PD-1 for oral cavity cancer. The assay was immunoSEQ multiplex PCR, and TCRdb's table has in-frame clones only and misses some. The sample holds 15,000 to 20,000 clones, around 74% seen once. Sequencing used PBMCs, obtained before nivolumab (anti-PD-1) treatment. Source of these receptors: a person between 40 and 85 years old with oral cavity squamous cell carcinoma.

This clone turned up a few times. The J gene is TRBJ2-7, the V gene TRBV5-8; 8 positions agree with TRBD1. CDR1 is SGHTS, CDR2 YDEGEE, per germline. The trim removed 7 bases at V and 4 bases at J, leaving 7 bases unmatched. This CDR3 spans 13 amino acids. CDR3 bases: TGTGCCAGCCACCGGGACAGGCCTTACGAGCAGTACTTC. This sequence encodes CASHRDRPYEQYF.

CDR3 region: CASSLGLLAGAYEQYF. The CDR3 DNA reads as TGCGCCAGCAGCTTGGGACTACTAGCGGGAGCCTACGAGCAGTACTTC. The rearrangement joins TRBV5-1 to TRBJ2-7; 11 bases map to TRBD2. Germline CDR1 is SGHRS and CDR2 is YFSETQ. Germline trimming cut 0 bases from V and 2 bases from J; bases unmatched to any gene: 4. This CDR3 region has 16 residues.

This clone was detected only once. This CDR3 reads CASSLTPDTQYF. For the CDR3, the DNA is TGCGCCAGCAGCTTAACCCCAGATACGCAGTATTTT. V and J are TRBV5-1 and TRBJ2-3; the D is unclear. Germline V lookup: CDR1 SGHRS, CDR2 YFSETQ. Between the trimmed V and J ends, which lost 2 bases and 4 bases, there was a span of 5 bases. There are 12 residues in the CDR3.

The chain carries TRBV5-1 and TRBJ2-1, with 7 bases matching TRBD1. Germline CDR1 SGHRS, CDR2 YFSETQ. V lost 3 bases to trimming and J lost 7 bases; unmatched junction nucleotides: 10. The length of the CDR3 is 15 residues. CDR3 region: CASSSLQGIGNEQFF. The CDR3 nucleotides are TGCGCCAGCAGCTCGCTACAGGGGATTGGGAATGAGCAGTTCTTC.

The gene calls are TRBV7-9 and TRBJ1-5; D unclear. The CDR3 contains 13 residues. The V end was cut by 1 base, the J end by 5 bases, with 6 bases between. Looked up from germline, CDR1 is SEHNR and CDR2 is FQNEAQ (reference sequence). CDR3 sequence reads: CASSLGEDQPQHF. CDR3 bases: TGTGCCAGCAGCTTAGGCGAAGATCAGCCCCAGCATTTT. Combining the CDR3 with reference TRBV7-9 and TRBJ1-5 gives the whole variable domain DTGVSQNPRHKITKRGQNVTFRCDPISEHNRLYWYRQTLGQGPEFLTYFQNEAQLEKSRLLSDRFSAERPKGSFSTLEIQRTEQGDSAMYLCASSLGEDQPQHFGDGTRLSIL.

The V call is TRBV6-5, the J call TRBJ2-5, with TRBD1 as a possible D gene (6 bases). Per the germline V gene, CDR1 is MNHEY and CDR2 is SVGAGI. The CDR3 covers 14 residues. V lost 8 bases and J 0 bases, leaving 13 bases between the germline ends. CDR3 region: CASGQQVYQETQYF. The DNA of the CDR3 is TGTGCCAGCGGACAGCAGGTGTACCAAGAGACCCAGTACTTC.

V gene TRBV2 combines with J gene TRBJ2-5, with D maybe TRBD2 (5 bases). Germline CDR1 reads SNHLY; CDR2 reads FYNNEI. With 5 bases removed from V and 5 bases from J, the gap between germline ends came to 21 bases. The CDR3 extends over 16 amino acids. The CDR3 nucleotides are TGTGCCAGCAGTCCACCAATCGGACTCGGTTGGGAGACCCAGTACTTC. Protein product: CASSPPIGLGWETQYF.

The chain links TRBV6-1 to TRBJ2-1; a possible D gene is TRBD1 (5 bases). Between the trimmed V and J ends, which lost 10 bases and 6 bases, there was a span of 10 bases. This CDR3 has 11 amino acids. The germline CDR1 and CDR2 sequences are MNHNS and SASEGT. The CDR3 DNA reads as TGTGCCATCCGGACAATCAATGAGCAGTTCTTC. As protein: CAIRTINEQFF.